This passage covers 18 T cell receptor beta chains from one sample sequenced in a study of blood T cell repertoires in COVID-19. Produced via immunoSEQ multiplex PCR; TCRdb's table is partial and in-frame only. This table holds about 130,000 clones, about four fifths found once. Sequenced: peripheral blood. These receptors were taken from a woman aged 80 or over with acute or convalescent COVID-19.

The gene calls are TRBV3-1 (or the pseudogene TRBV3-2) and TRBJ1-1, with D tentatively TRBD1 (5 bases). Germline loops: CDR1 LGHDT, CDR2 YNNKEL (reference sequence). The V gene lost 1 base and the J gene lost 11 bases, with 17 bases spanning the gap. The CDR3 extends over 14 amino acids. CDR3 DNA: TGTGCCAGCAGCCAAGGACAGTCGCTCCGGGTGGCTTTCTTT. Translated, it gives CASSQGQSLRVAFF.

This CDR3 reads CASRGGRGSTEAFF. The CDR3 nucleotides are TGCGCCAGCAGGGGGGGGCGGGGTTCCACTGAAGCTTTCTTT. J is TRBJ1-1 and V is TRBV4-1, with a weak D call TRBD1 (6 bases). The CDR3 sequence is 14 residues long. Germline CDR1 reads MGHRA; CDR2 reads YSYEKL. V was shortened by 6 bases and J by 4 bases, with 15 bases between the two germline ends.

This chain joins TRBV4-2 and TRBJ2-3; D might be TRBD2 (6 bases). CDR3 size: 17 residues. Germline assignment: CDR1 LGHNA and CDR2 YNFKEQ. Trimming removed 4 bases from V and 3 bases from J, with 20 bases in between. The CDR3 DNA is TGTGCCAGCAGCCGCAAGGAGGGTCGGGGGAGAACAGATACGCAGTATTTT. Its translation: CASSRKEGRGRTDTQYF.

The genes are TRBV5-1 and TRBJ2-7; tentatively, D is TRBD2 (7 bases). V lost 0 bases and J 2 bases, leaving 15 bases between the germline ends. Per germline, CDR1 SGHRS and CDR2 YFSETQ. The CDR3 has 16 residues. The CDR3 DNA is TGCGCCAGCAGCTTGGACAGTGCGGGGGCTACCTACGAGCAGTACTTC. It codes for CASSLDSAGATYEQYF.

J is TRBJ2-2 and V is TRBV7-2; D uncertain. V lost 4 bases, J lost 4 bases, and 4 bases lay in between. This CDR3 spans 12 amino acids. Germline V CDR1 and CDR2: SGHTA, FQGNSA. The CDR3 nucleotides read TGTGCCAGCAGCTACGGCACCGGGGAGCTGTTTTTT. It encodes CASSYGTGELFF. The full variable domain, completed using reference TRBV7-2 and TRBJ2-2, is GAGVSQSPSNKVTEKGKDVELRCDPISGHTALYWYRQSLGQGLEFLIYFQGNSAPDKSGLPSDRFSAERTGGSVSTLTIQRTQQEDSAVYLCASSYGTGELFFGEGSRLTVL.

The chain joins TRBV19 to TRBJ1-2; 12 bases agree with TRBD1. Germline V gene data show CDR1 as LNHDA and CDR2 as SQIVND (reference sequence). J lost 8 bases, V lost 1 base, and 8 bases had no gene match. There are 16 residues in the CDR3. The CDR3 DNA follows: TGTGCCAGTAGTATAGGACGGGACAGGGGGCGCGGGGGCTACACCTTC. Residues: CASSIGRDRGRGGYTF.

The chain employs TRBV28 and TRBJ2-3; the match to TRBD1 covers 10 bases. This CDR3 region has 15 residues. Germline loops: CDR1 MDHEN, CDR2 SYDVKM. Unmatched junction bases numbered 3, after V lost 2 bases and J lost 4 bases. Here the CDR3 reads CASSLIDRGPDTQYF. The CDR3 coding sequence is TGTGCCAGCAGTTTAATTGACAGGGGGCCAGATACGCAGTATTTT.

The V call is TRBV14, the J call TRBJ1-4; D gene ambiguous. V was cut by 4 bases and J by 3 bases, with 15 bases left in between. Germline CDR1 SGHDN, CDR2 FVKESK. CDR3 length: 16 amino acids. The CDR3 here is CASSPAAAGANEKLFF. Here the CDR3 DNA reads TGTGCCAGCAGCCCCGCAGCGGCGGGCGCTAATGAAAAACTGTTTTTT.

This clone was observed a single time. The chain has TRBV5-1 and TRBJ2-2; D is unclear. The V gene lost 0 bases and the J gene lost 1 base, with 7 bases spanning the gap. There are 15 residues in the CDR3. Germline CDR1 is SGHRS and CDR2 is YFSETQ. The CDR3 protein is CASSLGIKNTGELFF. The CDR3 DNA follows: TGCGCCAGCAGCTTGGGTATAAAGAACACCGGGGAGCTGTTTTTT.

The genes are TRBV3-1 (or the pseudogene TRBV3-2) and TRBJ1-4; D is unresolved. This CDR3 has 14 residues. Germline V gives CDR1 LGHDT, CDR2 YNNKEL (reference sequence). The V end was cut by 6 bases, the J end by 3 bases, with 11 bases between. CDR3 in amino acids: CASSTDTANEKLFF. The CDR3 nucleotides are TGTGCCAGCAGTACGGATACAGCTAATGAAAAACTGTTTTTT.

This clone came up once. This sequence joins TRBV6-5 and TRBJ1-1; no definite D call. V lost 4 bases to trimming and J lost 2 bases, with 8 bases between them. Germline CDR1 and CDR2: MNHEY and SVGAGI. CDR3 length: 13 amino acids. The CDR3 DNA sequence: TGTGCCAGCAGTTTCCGGAGAAACACTGAAGCTTTCTTT. It yields the protein CASSFRRNTEAFF.

The rearrangement links TRBV5-4 to TRBJ1-5; D perhaps matches TRBD1 (6 bases). Trimming stripped 0 bases from V and 4 bases from J, with 20 bases between. Germline V lookup: CDR1 SGHNT, CDR2 YYREEE (reference sequence). CDR3 length equals 18 residues. CDR3 sequence: CASSLAERGRGGNQPQHF. The CDR3 DNA is TGTGCCAGCAGCTTGGCGGAAAGGGGCAGGGGCGGTAATCAGCCCCAGCATTTT.

J is TRBJ2-2 and V is TRBV27; D is ambiguous. The CDR3 extends over 14 amino acids. V was trimmed by 4 bases and J by 1 base, leaving 7 bases between them. The germline V gene has CDR1 MNHEY and CDR2 SMNVEV (reference sequence). This CDR3 reads CASSSGWNTGELFF. In DNA, the CDR3 is TGTGCCAGCAGTTCCGGTTGGAACACCGGGGAGCTGTTTTTT.

The chain couples TRBV19 to TRBJ1-5; D is undetermined. Per the germline V gene, CDR1 is LNHDA and CDR2 is SQIVND (reference sequence). The CDR3 sequence is 15 residues long. With 3 bases removed from V and 0 bases from J, the gap between germline ends came to 9 bases. Here the CDR3 reads CASSMGRYSNQPQHF. The CDR3 DNA reads TGTGCCAGTAGTATGGGCAGATATAGCAATCAGCCCCAGCATTTT. The whole variable domain, remainder taken from reference TRBV19 and TRBJ1-5, is DGGITQSPKYLFRKEGQNVTLSCEQNLNHDAMYWYRQDPGQGLRLIYYSQIVNDFQKGDIAEGYSVSREKKESFPLTVTSAQKNPTAFYLCASSMGRYSNQPQHFGDGTRLSIL.

V is TRBV18 and J is TRBJ1-1; no clear D gene. Deletions cut 3 bases from V and 4 bases from J, with 9 bases between. Germline CDR1 KGHSH, CDR2 LQKENI. The length of the CDR3 is 13 residues. The CDR3 spells CASSPYPRTEAFF. The CDR3 DNA follows: TGTGCCAGCTCACCTTACCCGCGCACTGAAGCTTTCTTT.

This chain joins TRBV5-5 and TRBJ1-1; no reliable D call. Germline assignment: CDR1 SGHKS and CDR2 YYEKEE (reference sequence). The CDR3 runs 13 residues. V was trimmed by 4 bases and J by 4 bases, leaving 11 bases between them. CDR3 DNA sequence: TGTGCCAGCAGCCCTCGAGGGAGCACTGAAGCTTTCTTT. The encoded protein is CASSPRGSTEAFF.

In this sample, this clone turned up a few times. The chain links TRBV6-6 to TRBJ1-5; D possibly corresponds to TRBD1 (5 bases). Germline CDR1 MNHNY, CDR2 SVGAGI (reference sequence). This CDR3 has 16 residues. V lost 5 bases to trimming and J lost 6 bases, with 20 bases between them. The CDR3 bases are TGTGCCAGCAGTCCATTGAGAGGGCGGGGCAGTCAGCCCCAGCATTTT. Protein product: CASSPLRGRGSQPQHF.

Only one count was recorded for this clone. This chain links TRBV12-5 with TRBJ2-1; 11 bases map to TRBD1. V shed 3 bases, J shed 3 bases, and the junction held 4 bases outside the gene matches. Germline CDR1 is LGHNT and CDR2 is FRNRAP. The CDR3 sequence is 16 residues long. This CDR3 is CASGFPGQGGYNEQFF. In nucleotides, the CDR3 is TGTGCTAGTGGTTTTCCGGGACAGGGGGGCTACAATGAGCAGTTCTTC.